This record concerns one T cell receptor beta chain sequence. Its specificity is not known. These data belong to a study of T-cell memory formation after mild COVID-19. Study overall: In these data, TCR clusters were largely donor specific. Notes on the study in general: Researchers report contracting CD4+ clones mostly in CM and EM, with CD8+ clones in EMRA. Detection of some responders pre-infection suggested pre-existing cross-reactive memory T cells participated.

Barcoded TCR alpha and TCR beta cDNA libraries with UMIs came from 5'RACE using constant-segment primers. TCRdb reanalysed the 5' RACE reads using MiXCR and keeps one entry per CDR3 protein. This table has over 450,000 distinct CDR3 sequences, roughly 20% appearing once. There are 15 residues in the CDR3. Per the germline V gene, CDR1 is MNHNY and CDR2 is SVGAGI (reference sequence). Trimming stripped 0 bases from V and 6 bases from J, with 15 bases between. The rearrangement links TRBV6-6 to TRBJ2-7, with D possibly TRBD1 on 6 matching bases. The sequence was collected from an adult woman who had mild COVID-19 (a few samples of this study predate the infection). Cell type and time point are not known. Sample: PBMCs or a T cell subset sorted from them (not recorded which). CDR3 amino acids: CASSYSINRDGEQYF. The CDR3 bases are TGTGCCAGCAGTTACTCGATCAACAGGGACGGCGAGCAGTACTTC.